This entry concerns a single T cell receptor beta chain. The antigen it binds to is not known. Base quality data are lacking; no much larger clone is found one base away. This specimen comes from a study of T cell repertoires in cytomegalovirus infection (dated by TCRdb to about 2019). Concerning the study at large: The peptide stimulations were aimed at well-studied HLA-B-restricted epitopes as well as recently identified HLA-C-restricted CMV epitopes, whose presentation resists viral immunomodulation. Donor HLA type was relevant to the analysis, because carriage of CMV infection together with the matching HLA type was indicated by public TCR beta signatures.

These reads were obtained on an Illumina HiSeq 1500. TCRdb trimmed public reads at Q25 via fastp, called clones via MiXCR and kept in-frame beta chains. Identical CDR3 proteins give one entry, which carries the most common genes and DNA. Across this sample there are just under 500,000 distinct CDR3 sequences, with 30% to 35% seen only once. The ten largest clones take up roughly a sixth of the sample. Overall study outcomes, separate from this receptor: Carriers of CMV infection plus the relevant HLA type were discriminated by the cumulative frequency of public TCR beta family members in the study cohort and in an independent roughly 340-donor cohort. In the ex vivo response, HLA-C-restricted CMV-specific TCR beta clonotypes were dominant, and in two of eight donors the single most frequent clonotype came from this HLA-C-restricted group.

This specimen's treatment or condition label, per the study, means: in vitro stimulation with specific CMV peptide epitopes to enrich CMV-specific T cells. V is reduced by 3 bases and J by 5 bases, leaving a spacing of 16 bases between them. CDR1 and CDR2 were assigned from the germline V gene as SNHLY and FYNNEI. From its cysteine to its phenylalanine, the CDR3 spans 15 amino acids. The retained sequence is limited to the CDR3, 45 bases, with the frame set at the first base. The material sequenced was cultured PBMCs, taken from culture after CMV antigen stimulation. The sequence joins TRBV2 to TRBJ2-5, with no reliable assignment of the D segment. This receptor was taken from a human donor in good health (CMV status not recorded). Some clones in this sample may be carry-over from other donors' samples. The CDR3: CASSDQSIRSETQYF. The DNA is TGTGCCAGCAGTGACCAGAGTATTAGATCCGAGACCCAGTACTTC.